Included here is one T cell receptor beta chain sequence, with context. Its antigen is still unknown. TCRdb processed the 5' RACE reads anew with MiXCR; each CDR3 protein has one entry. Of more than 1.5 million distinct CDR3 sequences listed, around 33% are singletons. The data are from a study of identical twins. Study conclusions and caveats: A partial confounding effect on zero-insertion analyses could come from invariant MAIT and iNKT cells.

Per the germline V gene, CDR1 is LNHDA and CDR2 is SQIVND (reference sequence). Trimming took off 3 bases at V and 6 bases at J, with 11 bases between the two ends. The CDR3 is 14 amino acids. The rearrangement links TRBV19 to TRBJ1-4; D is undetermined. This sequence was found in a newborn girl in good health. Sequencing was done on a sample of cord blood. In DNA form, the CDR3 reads TGTGCCAGTAGTATGGGAAACGGTGATGAAAAACTGTTTTTT. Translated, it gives CASSMGNGDEKLFF.